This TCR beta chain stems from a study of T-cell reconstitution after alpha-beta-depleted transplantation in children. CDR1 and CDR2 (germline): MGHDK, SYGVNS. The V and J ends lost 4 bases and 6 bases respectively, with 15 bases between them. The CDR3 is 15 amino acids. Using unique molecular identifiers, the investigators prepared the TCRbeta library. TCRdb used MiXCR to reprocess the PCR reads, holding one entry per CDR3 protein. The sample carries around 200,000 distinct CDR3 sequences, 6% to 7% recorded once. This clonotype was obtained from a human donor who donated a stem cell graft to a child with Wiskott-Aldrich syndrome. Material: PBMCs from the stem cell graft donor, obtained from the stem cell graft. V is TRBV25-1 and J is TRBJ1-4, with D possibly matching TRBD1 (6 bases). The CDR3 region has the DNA TGTGCCAGCAGTGCAAGGACAGATTACCATGAAAAACTGTTTTTT. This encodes CASSARTDYHEKLFF.